This T cell receptor (beta chain) came from a study of blood T cell repertoires in COVID-19. For the study at large: Sites in the United States, Italy and Spain provided acute and convalescent COVID-19 samples. Sample material is recorded as cDNA or gDNA derived from T cells, B-cell-depleted T cells, or PBMCs.

In the source study's methods: It was from reference gene primer amplification that nucleated cell counts were estimated. Sequencing used immunoSEQ multiplex PCR; TCRdb keeps in-frame clones, though not all of them. That table is the source of V, J and clone size, and D and trimming were worked out from the DNA. The sample shows about 200,000 clones, over 60% of them seen only once. At least ten counts were recorded for this clone. The CDR3 runs 14 residues. The J segment lost 2 bases and the V segment lost 4 bases, leaving 4 bases of the junction unmatched. Germline assignment: CDR1 SQVTM and CDR2 ANQGSEA.

The receptor comes from a woman aged 70-85 years with acute or convalescent COVID-19. The sequenced material came from peripheral blood. V and J are TRBV29-1 and TRBJ2-2; 7 nucleotides align to TRBD1. CDR3: CSVAGQLNTGELFF. CDR3 DNA sequence: TGCAGCGTTGCGGGACAGCTTAACACCGGGGAGCTGTTTTTT.